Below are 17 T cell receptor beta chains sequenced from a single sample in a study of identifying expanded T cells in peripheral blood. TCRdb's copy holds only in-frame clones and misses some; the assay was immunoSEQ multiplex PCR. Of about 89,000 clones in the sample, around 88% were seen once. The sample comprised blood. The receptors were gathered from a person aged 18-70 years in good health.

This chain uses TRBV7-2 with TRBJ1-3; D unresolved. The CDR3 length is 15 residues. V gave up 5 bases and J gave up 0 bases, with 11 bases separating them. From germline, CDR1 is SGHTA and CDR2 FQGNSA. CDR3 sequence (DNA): TGTGCCAGCAGCCAGATCCGGGACTCTGGAAACACCATATATTTT. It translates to CASSQIRDSGNTIYF.

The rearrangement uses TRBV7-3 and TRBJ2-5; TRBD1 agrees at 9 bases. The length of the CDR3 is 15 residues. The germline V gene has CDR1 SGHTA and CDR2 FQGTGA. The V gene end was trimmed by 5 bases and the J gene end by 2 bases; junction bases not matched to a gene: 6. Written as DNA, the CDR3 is TGTGCCAGCAGCCTGTTCGGACAGGGGCAAGAGACCCAGTACTTC. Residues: CASSLFGQGQETQYF. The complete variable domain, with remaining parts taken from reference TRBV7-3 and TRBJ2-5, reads GAGVSQTPSNKVTEKGKYVELRCDPISGHTALYWYRQSLGQGPEFLIYFQGTGAADDSGLPNDRFFAVRPEGSVSTLKIQRTERGDSAVYLCASSLFGQGQETQYFGPGTRLLVL.

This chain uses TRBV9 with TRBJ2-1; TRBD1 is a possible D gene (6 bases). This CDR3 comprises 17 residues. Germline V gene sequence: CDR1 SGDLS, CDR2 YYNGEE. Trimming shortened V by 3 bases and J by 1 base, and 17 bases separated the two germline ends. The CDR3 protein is CASSAGRTASSYNEQFF. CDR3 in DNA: TGTGCCAGCAGCGCTGGACGGACAGCCTCATCCTACAATGAGCAGTTCTTC.

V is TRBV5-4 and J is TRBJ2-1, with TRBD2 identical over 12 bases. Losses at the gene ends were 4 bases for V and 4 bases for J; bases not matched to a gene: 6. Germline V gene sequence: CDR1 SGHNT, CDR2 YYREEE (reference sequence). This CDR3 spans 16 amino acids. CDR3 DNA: TGTGCCAGCAGCCCCTCCGGGACTAGCGGGTACAATGAGCAGTTCTTC. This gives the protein CASSPSGTSGYNEQFF. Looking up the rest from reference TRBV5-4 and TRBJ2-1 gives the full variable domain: ETGVTQSPTHLIKTRGQQVTLRCSSQSGHNTVSWYQQALGQGPQFIFQYYREEENGRGNFPPRFSGLQFPNYSSELNVNALELDDSALYLCASSPSGTSGYNEQFFGPGTRLTVL.

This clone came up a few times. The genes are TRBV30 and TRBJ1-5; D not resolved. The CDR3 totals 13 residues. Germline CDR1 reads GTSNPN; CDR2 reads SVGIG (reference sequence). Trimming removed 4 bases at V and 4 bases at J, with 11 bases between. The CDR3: CAWNPGGNQPQHF. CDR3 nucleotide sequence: TGTGCCTGGAACCCGGGTGGGAATCAGCCCCAGCATTTT.

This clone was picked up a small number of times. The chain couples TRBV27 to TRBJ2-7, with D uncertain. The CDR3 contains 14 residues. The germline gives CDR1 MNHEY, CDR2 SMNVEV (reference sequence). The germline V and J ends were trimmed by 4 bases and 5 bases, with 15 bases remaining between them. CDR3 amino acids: CASSSAIFLDEQYF. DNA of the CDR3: TGTGCCAGCAGTTCCGCTATTTTCCTGGACGAGCAGTACTTC.

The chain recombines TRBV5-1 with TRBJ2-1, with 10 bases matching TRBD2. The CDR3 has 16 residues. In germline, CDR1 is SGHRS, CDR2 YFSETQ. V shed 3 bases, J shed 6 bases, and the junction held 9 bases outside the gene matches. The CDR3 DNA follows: TGCGCCAGCAGCTACCCTCTAGCGGGAGAGATCAATGAGCAGTTCTTC. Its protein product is CASSYPLAGEINEQFF.

The CDR3 loop reads CASSLGQMNTEAFF. The CDR3 DNA sequence: TGTGCCAGCAGCTTAGGGCAGATGAACACTGAAGCTTTCTTT. The rearrangement links TRBV5-4 to TRBJ1-1; D call uncertain. Trimming removed 2 bases from V and 0 bases from J, with 8 bases in between. Germline CDR1 is SGHNT and CDR2 is YYREEE (reference sequence). The CDR3 runs to 14 residues.

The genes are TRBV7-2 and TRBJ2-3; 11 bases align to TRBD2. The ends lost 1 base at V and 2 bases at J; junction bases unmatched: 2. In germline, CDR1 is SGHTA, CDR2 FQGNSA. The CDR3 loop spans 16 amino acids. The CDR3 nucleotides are TGTGCCAGCAGCTTAGGACTAGCGGGACTCACAGATACGCAGTATTTT. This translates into CASSLGLAGLTDTQYF. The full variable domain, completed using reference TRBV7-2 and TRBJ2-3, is GAGVSQSPSNKVTEKGKDVELRCDPISGHTALYWYRQSLGQGLEFLIYFQGNSAPDKSGLPSDRFSAERTGGSVSTLTIQRTQQEDSAVYLCASSLGLAGLTDTQYFGPGTRLTVL.

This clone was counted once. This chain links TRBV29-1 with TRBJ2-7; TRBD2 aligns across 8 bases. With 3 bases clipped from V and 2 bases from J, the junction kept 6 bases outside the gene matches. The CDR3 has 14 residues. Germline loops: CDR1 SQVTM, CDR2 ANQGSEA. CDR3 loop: CSVDSQREPYEQYF. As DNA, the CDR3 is TGCAGCGTTGATTCGCAGCGGGAGCCCTACGAGCAGTACTTC.

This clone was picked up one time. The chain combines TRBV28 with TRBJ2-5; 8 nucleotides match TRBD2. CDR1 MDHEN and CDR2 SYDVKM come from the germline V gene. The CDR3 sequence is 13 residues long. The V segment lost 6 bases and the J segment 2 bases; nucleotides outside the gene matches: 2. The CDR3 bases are TGTGCCAGCAGATTAGCGGGACAAGAGACCCAGTACTTC. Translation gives CASRLAGQETQYF.

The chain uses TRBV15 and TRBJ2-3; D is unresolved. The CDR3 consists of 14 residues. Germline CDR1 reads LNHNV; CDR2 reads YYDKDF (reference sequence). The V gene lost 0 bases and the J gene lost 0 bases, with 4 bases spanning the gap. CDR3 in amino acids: CATSRDQSTDTQYF. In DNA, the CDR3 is TGTGCCACCAGCAGAGATCAGAGCACAGATACGCAGTATTTT.

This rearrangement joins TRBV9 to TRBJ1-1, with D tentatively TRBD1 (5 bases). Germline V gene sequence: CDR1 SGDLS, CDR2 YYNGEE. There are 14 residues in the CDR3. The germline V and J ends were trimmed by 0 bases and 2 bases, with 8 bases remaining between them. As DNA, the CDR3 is TGTGCCAGCAGCGTAGACGGGGGTAACACTGAAGCTTTCTTT. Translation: CASSVDGGNTEAFF. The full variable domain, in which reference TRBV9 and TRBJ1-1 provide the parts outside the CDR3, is DSGVTQTPKHLITATGQRVTLRCSPRSGDLSVYWYQQSLDQGLQFLIQYYNGEERAKGNILERFSAQQFPDLHSELNLSSLELGDSALYFCASSVDGGNTEAFFGQGTRLTVV.

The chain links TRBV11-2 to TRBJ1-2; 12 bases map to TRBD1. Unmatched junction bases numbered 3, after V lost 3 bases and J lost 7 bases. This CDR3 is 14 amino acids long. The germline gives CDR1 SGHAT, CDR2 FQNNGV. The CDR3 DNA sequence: TGTGCCAGCAGCTTGGGACAGGGGGCGAGTGGCTACACCTTC. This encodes CASSLGQGASGYTF. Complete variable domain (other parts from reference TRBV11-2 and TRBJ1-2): EAGVAQSPRYKIIEKRQSVAFWCNPISGHATLYWYQQILGQGPKLLIQFQNNGVVDDSQLPKDRFSAERLKGVDSTLKIQPAKLEDSAVYLCASSLGQGASGYTFGSGTRLTVV.

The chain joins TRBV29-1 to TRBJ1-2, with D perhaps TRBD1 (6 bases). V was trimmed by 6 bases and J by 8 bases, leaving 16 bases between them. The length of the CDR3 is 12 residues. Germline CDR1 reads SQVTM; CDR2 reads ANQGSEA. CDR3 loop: CSVFPGARGYTF. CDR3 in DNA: TGCAGCGTATTTCCGGGGGCTCGGGGCTACACCTTC. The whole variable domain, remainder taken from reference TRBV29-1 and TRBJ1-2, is SAVISQKPSRDICQRGTSLTIQCQVDSQVTMMFWYRQQPGQSLTLIATANQGSEATYESGFVIDKFPISRPNLTFSTLTVSNMSPEDSSIYLCSVFPGARGYTFGSGTRLTVV.

The CDR3 sequence is CASSLGWGAAEAFF. The CDR3 region has the DNA TGTGCCAGCAGCTTAGGGTGGGGGGCCGCTGAAGCTTTCTTT. This rearrangement joins TRBV11-2 to TRBJ1-1; D perhaps matches TRBD1 (6 bases). The germline V and J ends were trimmed by 1 base and 6 bases, with 12 bases remaining between them. In germline, CDR1 is SGHAT, CDR2 FQNNGV. The CDR3 is 14 amino acids. Full variable domain (missing parts from reference TRBV11-2 and TRBJ1-1): EAGVAQSPRYKIIEKRQSVAFWCNPISGHATLYWYQQILGQGPKLLIQFQNNGVVDDSQLPKDRFSAERLKGVDSTLKIQPAKLEDSAVYLCASSLGWGAAEAFFGQGTRLTVV.

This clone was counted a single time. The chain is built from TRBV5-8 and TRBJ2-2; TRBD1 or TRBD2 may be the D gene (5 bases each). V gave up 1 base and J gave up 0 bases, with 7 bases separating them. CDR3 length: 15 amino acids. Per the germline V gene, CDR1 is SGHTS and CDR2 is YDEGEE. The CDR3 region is CASSLWGTNTGELFF. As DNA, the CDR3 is TGTGCCAGCAGCTTGTGGGGGACGAACACCGGGGAGCTGTTTTTT.